The sequence of this TCR beta chain was determined in a study of identical twins. V lost 7 bases, J lost 0 bases, and 16 bases lay in between. CDR1 is MNHNS and CDR2 is SASEGT in the germline V gene. The CDR3 sequence is 16 residues long. Regarding the study as a whole: Findings came from cross-sectional statistics, without long-term follow-up of donors. For out-of-frame beta sequences, excess twin sharing was weaker.

TCRdb ran MiXCR on the 5' RACE reads and lists one entry per CDR3 protein. In the table there are about 890,000 distinct CDR3 sequences, 9% to 15% of which are singletons. Worth noting for this clonotype: The antigen remains undetermined.

This sample was shared with a second study, whose subject was yellow fever vaccine responses in identical twins.

The J gene is TRBJ2-4, the V gene TRBV6-1; D might be TRBD1 (5 bases). The specimen sequenced was PBMCs. The sequence derives from a woman between 18 and 29 years old in good health. The CDR3 DNA reads as TGTGCCAGCAAGACAGAAATAAGGGGAGCCAAAAACATTCAGTACTTC. Amino acids: CASKTEIRGAKNIQYF.